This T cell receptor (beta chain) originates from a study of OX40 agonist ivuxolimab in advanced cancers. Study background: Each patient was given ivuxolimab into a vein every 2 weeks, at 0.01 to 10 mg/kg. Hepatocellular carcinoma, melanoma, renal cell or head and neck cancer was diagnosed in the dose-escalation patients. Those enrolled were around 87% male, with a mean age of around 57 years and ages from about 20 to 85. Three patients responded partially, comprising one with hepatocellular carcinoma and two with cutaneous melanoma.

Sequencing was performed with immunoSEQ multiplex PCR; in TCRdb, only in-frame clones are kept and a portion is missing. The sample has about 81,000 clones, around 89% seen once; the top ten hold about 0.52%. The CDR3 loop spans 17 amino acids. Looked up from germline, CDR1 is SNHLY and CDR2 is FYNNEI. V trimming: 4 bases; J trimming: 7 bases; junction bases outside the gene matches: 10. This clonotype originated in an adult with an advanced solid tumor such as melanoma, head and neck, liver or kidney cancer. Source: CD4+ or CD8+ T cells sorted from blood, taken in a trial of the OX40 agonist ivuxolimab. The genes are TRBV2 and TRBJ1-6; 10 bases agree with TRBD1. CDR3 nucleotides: TGTGCCAGCAGTGCGAACTCACCGGGACAGGGGAATTCACCCCTCCACTTT. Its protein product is CASSANSPGQGNSPLHF. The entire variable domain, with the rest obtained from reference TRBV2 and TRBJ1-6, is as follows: EPEVTQTPSHQVTQMGQEVILRCVPISNHLYFYWYRQILGQKVEFLVSFYNNEISEKSEIFDDQFSVERPDGSNFTLKIRSTKLEDSAMYFCASSANSPGQGNSPLHFGNGTRLTVT.